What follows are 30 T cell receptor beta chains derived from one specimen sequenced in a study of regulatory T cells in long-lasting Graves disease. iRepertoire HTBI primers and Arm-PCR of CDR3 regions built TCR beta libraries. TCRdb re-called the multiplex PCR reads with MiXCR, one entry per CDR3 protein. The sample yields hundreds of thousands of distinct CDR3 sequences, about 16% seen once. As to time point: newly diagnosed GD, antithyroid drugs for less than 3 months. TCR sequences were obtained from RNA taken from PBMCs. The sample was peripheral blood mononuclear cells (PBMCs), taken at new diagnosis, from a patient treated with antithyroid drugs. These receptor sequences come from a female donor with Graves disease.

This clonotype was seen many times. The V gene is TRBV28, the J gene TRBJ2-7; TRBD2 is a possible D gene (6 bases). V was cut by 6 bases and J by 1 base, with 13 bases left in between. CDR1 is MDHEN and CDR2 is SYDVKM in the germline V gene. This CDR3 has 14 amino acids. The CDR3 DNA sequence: TGTGCCAGCAGGACAATAGCGGTTTCCTACGAGCAGTACTTC. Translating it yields CASRTIAVSYEQYF. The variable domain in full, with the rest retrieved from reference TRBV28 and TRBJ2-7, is DVKVTQSSRYLVKRTGEKVFLECVQDMDHENMFWYRQDPGLGLRLIYFSYDVKMKEKGDIPEGYSVSREKKERFSLILESASTNQTSMYLCASRTIAVSYEQYFGPGTRLTVT.

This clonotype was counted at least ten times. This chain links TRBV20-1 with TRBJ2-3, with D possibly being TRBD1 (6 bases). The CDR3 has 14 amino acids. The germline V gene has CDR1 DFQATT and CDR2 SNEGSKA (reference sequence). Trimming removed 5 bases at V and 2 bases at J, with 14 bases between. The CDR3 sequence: CSARFQGPTDTQYF. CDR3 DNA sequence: TGCAGTGCTCGATTTCAGGGGCCCACAGATACGCAGTATTTT.

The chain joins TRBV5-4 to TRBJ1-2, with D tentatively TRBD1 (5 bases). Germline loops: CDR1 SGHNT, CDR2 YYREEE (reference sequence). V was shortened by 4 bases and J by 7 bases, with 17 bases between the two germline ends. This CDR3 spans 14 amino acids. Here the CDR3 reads CASSPWGTARGYTF. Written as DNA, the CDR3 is TGTGCCAGCAGCCCCTGGGGCACGGCACGTGGCTACACCTTC.

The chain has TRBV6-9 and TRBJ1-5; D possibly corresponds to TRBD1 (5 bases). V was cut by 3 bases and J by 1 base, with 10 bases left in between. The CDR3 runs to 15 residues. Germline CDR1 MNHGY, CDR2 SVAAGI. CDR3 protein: CASSYLRDSNQPQHF. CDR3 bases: TGTGCCAGCAGTTACCTCCGGGACAGCAATCAGCCCCAGCATTTT.

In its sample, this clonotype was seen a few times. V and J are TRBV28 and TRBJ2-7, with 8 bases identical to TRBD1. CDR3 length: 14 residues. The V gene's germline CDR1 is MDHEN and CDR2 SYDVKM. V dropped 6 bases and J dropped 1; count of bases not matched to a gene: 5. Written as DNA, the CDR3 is TGTGCCAGCAGGACAGGGGCCATTTCCTACGAGCAGTACTTC. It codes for CASRTGAISYEQYF.

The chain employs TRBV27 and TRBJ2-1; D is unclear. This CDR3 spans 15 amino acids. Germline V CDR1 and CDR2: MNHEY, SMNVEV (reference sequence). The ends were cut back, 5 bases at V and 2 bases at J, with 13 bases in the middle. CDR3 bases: TGTGCCAGCAGTCTTAAGGACGGAACCTACAATGAGCAGTTCTTC. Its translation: CASSLKDGTYNEQFF.

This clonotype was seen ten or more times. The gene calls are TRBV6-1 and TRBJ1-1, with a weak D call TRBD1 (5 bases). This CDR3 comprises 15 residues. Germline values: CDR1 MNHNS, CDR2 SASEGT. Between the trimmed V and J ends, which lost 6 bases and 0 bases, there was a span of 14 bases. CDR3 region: CASRRPGLMNTEAFF. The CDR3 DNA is TGTGCCAGCAGGCGACCGGGACTGATGAACACTGAAGCTTTCTTT.

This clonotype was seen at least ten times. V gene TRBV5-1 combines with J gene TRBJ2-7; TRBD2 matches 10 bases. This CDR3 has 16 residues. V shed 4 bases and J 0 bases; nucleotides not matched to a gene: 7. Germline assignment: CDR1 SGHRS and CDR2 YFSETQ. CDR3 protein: CASSPRSGRTSYEQYF. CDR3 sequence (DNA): TGCGCCAGCAGCCCACGTAGCGGGAGGACCTCCTACGAGCAGTACTTC.

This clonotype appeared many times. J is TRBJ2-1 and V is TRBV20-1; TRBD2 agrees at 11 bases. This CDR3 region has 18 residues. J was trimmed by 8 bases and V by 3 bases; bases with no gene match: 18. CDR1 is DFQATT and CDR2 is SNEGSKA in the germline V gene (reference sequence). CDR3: CSARDRLIAGGLSDEQFF. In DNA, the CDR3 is TGCAGTGCTAGGGATCGACTTATAGCGGGAGGGTTGAGCGATGAGCAGTTCTTC.

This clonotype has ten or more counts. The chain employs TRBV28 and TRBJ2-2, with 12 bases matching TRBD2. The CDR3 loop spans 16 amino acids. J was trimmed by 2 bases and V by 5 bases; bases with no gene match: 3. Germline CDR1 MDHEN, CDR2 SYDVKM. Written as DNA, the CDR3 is TGTGCCAGCAGTGGGGGACTAGCGGGCAACACCGGGGAGCTGTTTTTT. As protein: CASSGGLAGNTGELFF.

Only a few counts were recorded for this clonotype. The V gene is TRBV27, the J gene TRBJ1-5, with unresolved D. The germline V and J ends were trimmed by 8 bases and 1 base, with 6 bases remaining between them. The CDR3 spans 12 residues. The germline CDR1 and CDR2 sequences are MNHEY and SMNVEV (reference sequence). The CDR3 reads CASRASNQPQHF. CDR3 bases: TGTGCCAGCCGAGCAAGCAATCAGCCCCAGCATTTT.

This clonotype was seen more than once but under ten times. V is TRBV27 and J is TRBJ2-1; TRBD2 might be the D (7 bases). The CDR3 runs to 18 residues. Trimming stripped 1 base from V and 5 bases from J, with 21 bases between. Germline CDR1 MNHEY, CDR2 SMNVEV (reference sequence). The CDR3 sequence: CASSLWGIEGGSNNEQFF. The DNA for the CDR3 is TGTGCCAGCAGTTTATGGGGCATTGAGGGGGGGTCTAACAATGAGCAGTTCTTC.

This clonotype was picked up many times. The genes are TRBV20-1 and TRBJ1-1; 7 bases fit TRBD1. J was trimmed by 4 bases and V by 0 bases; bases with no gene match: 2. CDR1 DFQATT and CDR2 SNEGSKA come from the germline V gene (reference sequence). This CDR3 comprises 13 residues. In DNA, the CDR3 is TGCAGTGCTAGAGAGAACAGGGGCACTGAAGCTTTCTTT. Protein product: CSARENRGTEAFF.

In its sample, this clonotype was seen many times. CDR3 protein: CASRSGNSVNPLQETQYF. The CDR3 DNA reads TGTGCCAGCAGATCGGGCAATAGCGTCAACCCCTTACAAGAGACCCAGTACTTC. This chain uses TRBV7-9 with TRBJ2-1, with D maybe TRBD2 (5 bases). The J call may be faulty, since TRBJ2-5 better matches the DNA end. Germline V lookup: CDR1 SEHNR, CDR2 FQNEAQ (reference sequence). The CDR3 sequence is 18 residues long.

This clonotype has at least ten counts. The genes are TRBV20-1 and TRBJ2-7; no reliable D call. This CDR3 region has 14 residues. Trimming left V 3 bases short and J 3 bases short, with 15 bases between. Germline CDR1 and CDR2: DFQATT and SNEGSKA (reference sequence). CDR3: CSARYSKDGYEQYF. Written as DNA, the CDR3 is TGCAGTGCTAGGTACTCTAAGGACGGCTACGAGCAGTACTTC.

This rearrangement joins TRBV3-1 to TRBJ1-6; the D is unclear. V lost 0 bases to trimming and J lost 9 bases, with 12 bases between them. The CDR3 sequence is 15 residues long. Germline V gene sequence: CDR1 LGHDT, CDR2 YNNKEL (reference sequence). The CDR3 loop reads CASSQEGGRISPLHF. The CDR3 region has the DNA TGTGCCAGCAGCCAAGAAGGAGGTCGGATTTCACCCCTCCACTTT.

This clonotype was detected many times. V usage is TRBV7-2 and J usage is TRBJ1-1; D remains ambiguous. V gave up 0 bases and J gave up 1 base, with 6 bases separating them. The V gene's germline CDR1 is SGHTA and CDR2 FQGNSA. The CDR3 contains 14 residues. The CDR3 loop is CASSLAWRNTEAFF. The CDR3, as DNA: TGTGCCAGCAGCTTAGCGTGGCGGAACACTGAAGCTTTCTTT.

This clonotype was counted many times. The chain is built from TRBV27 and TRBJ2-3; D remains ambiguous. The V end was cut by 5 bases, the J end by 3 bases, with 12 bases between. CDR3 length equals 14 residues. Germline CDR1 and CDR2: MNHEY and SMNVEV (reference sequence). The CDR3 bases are TGTGCCAGCAGTCCTCCGCCCCCGACAGATACGCAGTATTTT. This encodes CASSPPPPTDTQYF.

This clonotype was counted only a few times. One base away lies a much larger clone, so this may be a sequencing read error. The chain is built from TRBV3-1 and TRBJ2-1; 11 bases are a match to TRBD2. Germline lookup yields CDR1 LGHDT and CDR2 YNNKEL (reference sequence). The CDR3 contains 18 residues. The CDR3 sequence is CASSHKRLGTSGGNERFF. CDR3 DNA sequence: TGTGCCAGCAGCCACAAGCGGTTGGGGACTAGCGGAGGGAATGAGCGGTTCTTC.

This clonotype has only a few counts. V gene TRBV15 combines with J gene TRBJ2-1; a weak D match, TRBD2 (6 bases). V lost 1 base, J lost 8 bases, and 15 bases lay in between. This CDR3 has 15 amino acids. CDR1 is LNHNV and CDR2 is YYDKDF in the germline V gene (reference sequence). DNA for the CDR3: TGTGCCACCAGCAGAGCCCGGGAGATCGTCCATGAGCAGTTCTTC. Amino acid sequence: CATSRAREIVHEQFF.

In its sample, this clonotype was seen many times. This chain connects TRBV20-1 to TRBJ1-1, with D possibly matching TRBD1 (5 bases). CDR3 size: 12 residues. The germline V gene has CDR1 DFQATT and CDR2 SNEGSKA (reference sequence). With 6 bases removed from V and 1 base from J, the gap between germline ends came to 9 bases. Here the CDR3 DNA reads TGCAGTGCGCACACAGGGAACACTGAAGCTTTCTTT. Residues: CSAHTGNTEAFF.

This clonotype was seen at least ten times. The CDR3 loop reads CASSPRVLGNEQFF. For the CDR3, the DNA is TGTGCCAGCAGCCCCAGGGTTCTTGGGAATGAGCAGTTCTTC. The chain has TRBV11-2 and TRBJ2-1, with a possible D match to TRBD1 (5 bases). Germline lookup yields CDR1 SGHAT and CDR2 FQNNGV. The V gene lost 5 bases and the J gene lost 7 bases, with 15 bases spanning the gap. This CDR3 is built from 14 residues.

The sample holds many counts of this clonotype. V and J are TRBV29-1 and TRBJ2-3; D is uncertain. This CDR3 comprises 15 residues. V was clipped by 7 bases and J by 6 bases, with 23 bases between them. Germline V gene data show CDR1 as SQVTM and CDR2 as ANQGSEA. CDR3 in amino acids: CSGGRARDGSDTQYF. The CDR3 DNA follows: TGCAGCGGGGGAAGGGCTAGAGATGGTTCGGATACGCAGTATTTT.

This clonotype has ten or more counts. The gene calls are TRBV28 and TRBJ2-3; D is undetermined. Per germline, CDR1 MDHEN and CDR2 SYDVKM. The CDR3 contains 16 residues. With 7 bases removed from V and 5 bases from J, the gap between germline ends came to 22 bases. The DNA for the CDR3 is TGTGCCAGCACTCTTCTCGGCGGACGCCTGGGAGATACGCAGTATTTT. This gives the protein CASTLLGGRLGDTQYF.

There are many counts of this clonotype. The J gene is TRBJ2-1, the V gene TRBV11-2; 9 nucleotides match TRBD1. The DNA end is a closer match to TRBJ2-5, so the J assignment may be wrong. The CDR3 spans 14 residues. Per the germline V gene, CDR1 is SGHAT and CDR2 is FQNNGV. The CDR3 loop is CASSSGTGIRTQYF. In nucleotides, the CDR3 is TGTGCCAGCAGCTCAGGGACAGGGATAAGGACCCAGTACTTC.

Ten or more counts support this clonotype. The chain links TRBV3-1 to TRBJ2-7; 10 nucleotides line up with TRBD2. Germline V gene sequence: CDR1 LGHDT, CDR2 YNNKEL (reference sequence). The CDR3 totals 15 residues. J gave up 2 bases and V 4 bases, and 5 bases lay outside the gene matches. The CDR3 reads CASSPRTSGTYEQYF. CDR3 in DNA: TGTGCCAGCAGCCCTCGGACTAGCGGTACCTACGAGCAGTACTTC.

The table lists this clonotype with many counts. The CDR3 nucleotides are TGCGCCAGCAGCAACAGCGGGGGAGCAGATACGCAGTATTTT. This encodes CASSNSGGADTQYF. This chain uses TRBV5-1 with TRBJ2-3; 8 nucleotides line up with TRBD2. Germline CDR1 reads SGHRS; CDR2 reads YFSETQ. Trimming cost V 4 bases and J 4 bases; bases outside gene matches: 5. This CDR3 has 14 amino acids.

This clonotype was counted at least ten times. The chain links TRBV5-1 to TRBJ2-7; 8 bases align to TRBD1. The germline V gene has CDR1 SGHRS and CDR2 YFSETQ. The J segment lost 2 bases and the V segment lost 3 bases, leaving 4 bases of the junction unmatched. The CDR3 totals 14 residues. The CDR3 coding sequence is TGCGCCAGCAGCTCCCGACAGGGGACCTACGAGCAGTACTTC. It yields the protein CASSSRQGTYEQYF.

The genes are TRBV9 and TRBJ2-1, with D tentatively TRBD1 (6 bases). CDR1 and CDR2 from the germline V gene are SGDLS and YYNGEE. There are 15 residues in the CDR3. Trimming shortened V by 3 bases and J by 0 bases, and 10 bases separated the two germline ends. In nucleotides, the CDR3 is TGTGCCAGCAGCGGTACAGGGACCTCCTACAATGAGCAGTTCTTC. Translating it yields CASSGTGTSYNEQFF.

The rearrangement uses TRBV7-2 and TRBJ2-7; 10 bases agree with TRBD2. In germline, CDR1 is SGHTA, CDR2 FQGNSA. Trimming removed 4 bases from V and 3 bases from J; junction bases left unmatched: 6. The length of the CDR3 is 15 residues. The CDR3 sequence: CASSSTGLADYEQYF. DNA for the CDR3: TGTGCCAGCAGCTCAACCGGACTAGCGGACTACGAGCAGTACTTC.